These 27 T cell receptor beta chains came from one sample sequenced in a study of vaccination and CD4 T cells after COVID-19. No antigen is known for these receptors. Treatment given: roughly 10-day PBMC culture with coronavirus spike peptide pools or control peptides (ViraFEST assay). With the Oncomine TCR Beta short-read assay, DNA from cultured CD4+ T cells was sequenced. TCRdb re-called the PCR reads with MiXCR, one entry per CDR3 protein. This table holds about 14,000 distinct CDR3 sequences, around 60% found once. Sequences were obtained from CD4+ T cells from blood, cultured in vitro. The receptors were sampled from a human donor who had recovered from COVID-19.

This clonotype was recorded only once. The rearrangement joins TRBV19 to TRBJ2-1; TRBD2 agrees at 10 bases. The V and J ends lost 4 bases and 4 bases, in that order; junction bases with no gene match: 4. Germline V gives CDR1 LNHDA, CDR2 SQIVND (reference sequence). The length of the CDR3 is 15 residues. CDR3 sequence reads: CASSRASGSYNEQFF. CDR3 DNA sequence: TGTGCCAGTAGTAGGGCTAGCGGGAGTTACAATGAGCAGTTCTTC.

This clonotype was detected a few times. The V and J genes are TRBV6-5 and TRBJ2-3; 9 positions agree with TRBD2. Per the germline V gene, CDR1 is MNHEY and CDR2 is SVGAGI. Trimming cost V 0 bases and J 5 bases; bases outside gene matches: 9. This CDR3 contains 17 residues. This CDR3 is CASSYSYSGSMIDTQYF. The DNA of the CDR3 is TGTGCCAGCAGTTACTCGTATAGCGGGAGCATGATAGATACGCAGTATTTT.

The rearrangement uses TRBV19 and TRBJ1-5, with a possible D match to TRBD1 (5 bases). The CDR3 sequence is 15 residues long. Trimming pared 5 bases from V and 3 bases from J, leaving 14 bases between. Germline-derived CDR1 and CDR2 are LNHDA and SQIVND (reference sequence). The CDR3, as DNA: TGTGCCAGTAGTTCGACGGGGCCGATCAATCAGCCCCAGCATTTT. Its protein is CASSSTGPINQPQHF.

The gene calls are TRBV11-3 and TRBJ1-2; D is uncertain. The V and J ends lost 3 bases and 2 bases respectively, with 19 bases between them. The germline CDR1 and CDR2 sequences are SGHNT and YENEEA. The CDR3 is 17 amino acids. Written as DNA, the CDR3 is TGTGCCAGCAGCTTTAACGGATTGTCAGGAGACAACTATGGCTACACCTTC. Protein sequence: CASSFNGLSGDNYGYTF. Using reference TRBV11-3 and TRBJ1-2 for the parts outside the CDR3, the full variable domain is EAGVVQSPRYKIIEKKQPVAFWCNPISGHNTLYWYLQNLGQGPELLIRYENEEAVDDSQLPKDRFSAERLKGVDSTLKIQPAELGDSAVYLCASSFNGLSGDNYGYTFGSGTRLTVV.

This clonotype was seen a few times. CDR3 sequence reads: CASSGERQGIDTQYF. The CDR3, as DNA: TGCGCCAGCTCAGGGGAACGGCAGGGGATTGATACGCAGTATTTT. The chain carries TRBV10-2 and TRBJ2-3, with a weak D call TRBD1 (6 bases). Germline assignment: CDR1 WSHSY and CDR2 SAAADI. CDR3 length: 15 amino acids. Trimming pared 8 bases from V and 6 bases from J, leaving 21 bases between.

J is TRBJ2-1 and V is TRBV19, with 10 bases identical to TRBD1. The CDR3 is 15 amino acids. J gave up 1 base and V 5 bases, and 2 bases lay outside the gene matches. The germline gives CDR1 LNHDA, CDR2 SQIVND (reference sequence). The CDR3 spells CASSPGQGSYNEQFF. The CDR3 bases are TGTGCCAGTAGTCCGGGACAGGGGTCCTACAATGAGCAGTTCTTC.

The CDR3 protein is CATLRTGEETQYF. CDR3 in DNA: TGTGCCACCCTCAGGACAGGGGAAGAGACCCAGTACTTC. The chain links TRBV12-3 or TRBV12-4 to TRBJ2-5; the match to TRBD1 covers 9 bases. The CDR3 has 13 residues. With V trimmed by 10 bases and J by 3 bases, 6 bases remained unmatched.

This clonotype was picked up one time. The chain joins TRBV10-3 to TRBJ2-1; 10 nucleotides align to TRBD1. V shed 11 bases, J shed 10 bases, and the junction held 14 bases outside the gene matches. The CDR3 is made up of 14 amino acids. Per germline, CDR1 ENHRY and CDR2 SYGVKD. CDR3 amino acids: CAVLGDRGRSEQFF. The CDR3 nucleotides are TGTGCCGTCTTGGGGGACAGGGGTCGAAGCGAGCAGTTCTTC.

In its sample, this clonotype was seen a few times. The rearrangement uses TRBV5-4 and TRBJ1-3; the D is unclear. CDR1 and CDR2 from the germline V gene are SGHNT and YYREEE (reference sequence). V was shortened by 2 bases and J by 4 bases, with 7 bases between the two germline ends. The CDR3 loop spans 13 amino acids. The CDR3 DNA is TGTGCCAGCAGCTTCTCAGAGGGAAACACCATATATTTT. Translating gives CASSFSEGNTIYF.

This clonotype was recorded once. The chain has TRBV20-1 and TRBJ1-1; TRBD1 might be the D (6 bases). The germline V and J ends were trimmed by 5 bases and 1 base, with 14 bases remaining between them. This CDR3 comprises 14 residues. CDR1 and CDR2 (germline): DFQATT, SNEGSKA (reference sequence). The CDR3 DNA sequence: TGCAGTGCTGGCAGGGGCACTGCGAACACTGAAGCTTTCTTT. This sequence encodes CSAGRGTANTEAFF.

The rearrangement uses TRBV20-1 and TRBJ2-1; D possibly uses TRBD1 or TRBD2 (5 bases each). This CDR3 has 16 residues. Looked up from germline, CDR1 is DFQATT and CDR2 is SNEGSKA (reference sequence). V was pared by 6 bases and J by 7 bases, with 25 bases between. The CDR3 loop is CSAGNWDRNEWNEQFF. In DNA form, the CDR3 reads TGCAGTGCCGGTAATTGGGACCGAAACGAGTGGAATGAGCAGTTCTTC.

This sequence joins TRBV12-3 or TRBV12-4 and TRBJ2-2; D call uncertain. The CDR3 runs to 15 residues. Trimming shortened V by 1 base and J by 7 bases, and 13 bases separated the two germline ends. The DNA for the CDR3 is TGTGCCAGCAGTTTAGTCGGAGCATCCAGCGGGGAGCTGTTTTTT. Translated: CASSLVGASSGELFF.

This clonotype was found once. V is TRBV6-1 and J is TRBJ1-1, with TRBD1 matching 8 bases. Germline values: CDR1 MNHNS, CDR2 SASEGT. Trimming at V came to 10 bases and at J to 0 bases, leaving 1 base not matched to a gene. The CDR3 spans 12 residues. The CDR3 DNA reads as TGTGCCATACAGGGGGTGAACACTGAAGCTTTCTTT. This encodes CAIQGVNTEAFF.

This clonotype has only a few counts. CDR3 DNA: TGTGCCAGCAAAACGCAGACCTTCTCCTATAATTCACCCCTCCACTTT. It yields the protein CASKTQTFSYNSPLHF. The rearrangement uses TRBV6-1 and TRBJ1-6; no clear D. With 7 bases removed from V and 0 bases from J, the gap between germline ends came to 13 bases. The germline gives CDR1 MNHNS, CDR2 SASEGT. The CDR3 runs 16 residues.

The CDR3 DNA reads as TGTGCCAGCAGGAGACCAAATCAGCCCCAGCATTTT. As protein: CASRRPNQPQHF. The rearrangement links TRBV6-2 or TRBV6-3 to TRBJ1-5; the D is unclear. CDR3 size: 12 residues. Germline V gene sequence: CDR1 MNHEY, CDR2 SVGEGT. Between the trimmed V and J ends, which lost 6 bases and 4 bases, there was a span of 7 bases.

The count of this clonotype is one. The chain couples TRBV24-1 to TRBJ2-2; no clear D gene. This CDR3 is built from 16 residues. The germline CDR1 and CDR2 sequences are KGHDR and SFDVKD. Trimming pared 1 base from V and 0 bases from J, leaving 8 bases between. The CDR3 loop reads CATSDLRATNTGELFF. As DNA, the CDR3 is TGTGCCACCAGTGATTTAAGGGCGACGAACACCGGGGAGCTGTTTTTT.

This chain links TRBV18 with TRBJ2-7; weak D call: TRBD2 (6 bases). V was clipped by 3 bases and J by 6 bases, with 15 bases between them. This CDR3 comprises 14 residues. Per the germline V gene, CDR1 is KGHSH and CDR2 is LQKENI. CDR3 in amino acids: CASSPSQAGIEQYF. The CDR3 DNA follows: TGTGCCAGCTCACCTAGTCAGGCGGGAATCGAGCAGTACTTC.

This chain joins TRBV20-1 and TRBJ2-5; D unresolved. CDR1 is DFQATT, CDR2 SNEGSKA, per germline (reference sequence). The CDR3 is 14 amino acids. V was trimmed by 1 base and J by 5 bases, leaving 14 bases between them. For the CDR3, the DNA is TGCAGTGCTAGAGCCAGCGTACATGCGGAGACCCAGTACTTC. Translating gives CSARASVHAETQYF.

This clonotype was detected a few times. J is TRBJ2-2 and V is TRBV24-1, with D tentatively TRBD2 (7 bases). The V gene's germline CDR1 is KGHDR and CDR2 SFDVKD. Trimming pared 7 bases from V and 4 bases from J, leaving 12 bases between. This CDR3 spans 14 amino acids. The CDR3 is CATRGGGGTGELFF. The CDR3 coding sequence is TGTGCCACCAGGGGAGGGGGAGGCACCGGGGAGCTGTTTTTT.

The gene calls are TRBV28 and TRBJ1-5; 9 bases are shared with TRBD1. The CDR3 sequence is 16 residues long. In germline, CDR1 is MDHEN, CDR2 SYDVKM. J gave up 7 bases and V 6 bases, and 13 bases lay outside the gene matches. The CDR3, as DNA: TGTGCCAGCAGCGAGGGGGGACAGGGTTCAAGCCAGCCCCAGCATTTT. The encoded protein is CASSEGGQGSSQPQHF.

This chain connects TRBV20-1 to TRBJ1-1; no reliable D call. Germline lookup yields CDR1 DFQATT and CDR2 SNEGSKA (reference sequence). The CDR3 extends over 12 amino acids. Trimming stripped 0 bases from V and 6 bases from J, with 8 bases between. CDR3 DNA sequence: TGCAGTGCTAGAGAGGTGCCATCTGAAGCTTTCTTT. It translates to CSAREVPSEAFF.

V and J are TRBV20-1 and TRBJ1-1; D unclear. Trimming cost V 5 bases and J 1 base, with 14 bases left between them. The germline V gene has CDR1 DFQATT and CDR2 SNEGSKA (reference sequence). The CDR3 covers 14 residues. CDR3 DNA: TGCAGTGCTCCTAGGTTGCTTCCGAACACTGAAGCTTTCTTT. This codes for CSAPRLLPNTEAFF.

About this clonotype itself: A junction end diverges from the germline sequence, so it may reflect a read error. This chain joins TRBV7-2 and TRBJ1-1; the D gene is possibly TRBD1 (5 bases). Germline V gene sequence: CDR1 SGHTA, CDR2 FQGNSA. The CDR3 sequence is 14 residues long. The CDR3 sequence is CASSLGGQDRRGIF. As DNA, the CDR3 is TGTGCCAGCAGCTTAGGGGGCCAGGACCGGCGGGGGATCTTT.

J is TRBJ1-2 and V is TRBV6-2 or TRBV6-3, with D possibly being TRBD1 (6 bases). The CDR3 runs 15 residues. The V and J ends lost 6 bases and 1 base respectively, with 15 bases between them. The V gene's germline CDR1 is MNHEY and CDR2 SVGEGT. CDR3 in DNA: TGTGCCAGCAGCCCCCCTGGGACACTTAACTATGGCTACACCTTC. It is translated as CASSPPGTLNYGYTF.

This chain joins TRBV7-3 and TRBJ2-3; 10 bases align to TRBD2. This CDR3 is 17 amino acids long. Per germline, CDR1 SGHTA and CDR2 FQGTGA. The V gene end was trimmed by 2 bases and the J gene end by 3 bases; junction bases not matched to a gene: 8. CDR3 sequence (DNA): TGTGCCAGCAGCTTAGGGTTCGGGGGACTAGCGACAGATACGCAGTATTTT. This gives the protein CASSLGFGGLATDTQYF.

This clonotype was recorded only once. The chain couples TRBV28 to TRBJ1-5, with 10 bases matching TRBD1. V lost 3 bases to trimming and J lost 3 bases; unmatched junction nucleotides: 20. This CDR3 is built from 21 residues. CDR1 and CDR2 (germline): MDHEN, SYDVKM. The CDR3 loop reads CASSLSFRDRGPSKANQPQHF. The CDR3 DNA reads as TGTGCCAGCAGTTTGTCTTTTCGGGACAGGGGCCCCTCAAAAGCCAATCAGCCCCAGCATTTT.

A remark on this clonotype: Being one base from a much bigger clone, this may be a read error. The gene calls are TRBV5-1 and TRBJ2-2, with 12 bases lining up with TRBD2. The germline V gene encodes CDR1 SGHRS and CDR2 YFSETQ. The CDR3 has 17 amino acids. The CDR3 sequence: CASSRGLAGSDTEELFF. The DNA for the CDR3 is TGCGCCAGCAGCCGGGGACTAGCGGGCTCCGACACCGAGGAGCTGTTTTTT.